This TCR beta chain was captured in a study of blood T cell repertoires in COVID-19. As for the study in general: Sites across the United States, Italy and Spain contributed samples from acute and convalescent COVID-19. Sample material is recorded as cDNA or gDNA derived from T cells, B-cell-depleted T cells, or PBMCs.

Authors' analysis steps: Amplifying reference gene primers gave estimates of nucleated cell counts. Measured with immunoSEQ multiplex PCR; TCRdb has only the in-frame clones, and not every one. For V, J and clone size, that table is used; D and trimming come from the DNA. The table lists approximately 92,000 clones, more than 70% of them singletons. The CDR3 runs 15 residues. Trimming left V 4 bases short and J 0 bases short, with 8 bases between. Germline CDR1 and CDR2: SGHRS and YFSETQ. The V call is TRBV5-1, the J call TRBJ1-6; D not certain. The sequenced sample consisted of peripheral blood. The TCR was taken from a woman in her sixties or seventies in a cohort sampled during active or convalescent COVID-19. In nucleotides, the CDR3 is TGCGCCAGCAGCGTAGAGAGCTCCTATAATTCACCCCTCCACTTT. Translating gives CASSVESSYNSPLHF.